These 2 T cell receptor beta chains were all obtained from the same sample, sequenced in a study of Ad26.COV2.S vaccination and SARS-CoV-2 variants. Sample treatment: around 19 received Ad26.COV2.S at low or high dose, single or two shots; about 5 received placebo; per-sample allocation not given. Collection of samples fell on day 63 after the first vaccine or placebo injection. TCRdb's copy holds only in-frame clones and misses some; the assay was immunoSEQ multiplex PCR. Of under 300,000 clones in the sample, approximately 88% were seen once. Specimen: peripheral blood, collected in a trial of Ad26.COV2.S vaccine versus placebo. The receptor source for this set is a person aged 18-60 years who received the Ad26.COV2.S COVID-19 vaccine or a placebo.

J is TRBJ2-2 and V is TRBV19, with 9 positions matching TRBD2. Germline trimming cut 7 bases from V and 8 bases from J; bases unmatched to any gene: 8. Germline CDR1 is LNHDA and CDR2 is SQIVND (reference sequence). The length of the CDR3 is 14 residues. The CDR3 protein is CASNGGRAVGELFF. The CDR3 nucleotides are TGTGCCAGTAATGGCGGGAGGGCGGTTGGGGAGCTGTTTTTT.

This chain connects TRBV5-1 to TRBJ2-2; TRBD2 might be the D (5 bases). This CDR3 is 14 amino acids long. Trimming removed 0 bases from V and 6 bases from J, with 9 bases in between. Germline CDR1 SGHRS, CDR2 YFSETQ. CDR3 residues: CASSLAGIAGELFF. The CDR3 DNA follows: TGCGCCAGCAGCTTGGCCGGGATAGCCGGGGAGCTGTTTTTT.